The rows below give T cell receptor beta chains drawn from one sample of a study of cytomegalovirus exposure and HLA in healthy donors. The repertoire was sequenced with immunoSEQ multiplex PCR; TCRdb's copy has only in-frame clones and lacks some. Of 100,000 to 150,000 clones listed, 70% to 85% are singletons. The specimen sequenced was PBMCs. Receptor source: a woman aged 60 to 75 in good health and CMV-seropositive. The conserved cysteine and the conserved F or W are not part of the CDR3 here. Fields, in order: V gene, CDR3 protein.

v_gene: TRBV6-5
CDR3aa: ASTLTPTGGYT

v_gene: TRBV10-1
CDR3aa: ASSETGQGSWGSPLH

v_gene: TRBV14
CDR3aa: ASSQGHVGPQH

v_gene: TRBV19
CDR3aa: ASSISPRGGYT

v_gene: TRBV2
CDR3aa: ATREGPPPGELF

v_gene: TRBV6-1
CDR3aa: ASSQGWETQY

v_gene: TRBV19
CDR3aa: ASVRTGANYGYT

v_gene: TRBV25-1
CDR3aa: ASSPAPIPGYEQY

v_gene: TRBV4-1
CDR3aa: ASSQPADSYNSPLH

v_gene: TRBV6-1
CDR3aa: ASSEGGLVYGYT

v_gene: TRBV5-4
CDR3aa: ASSLKGIDTQY

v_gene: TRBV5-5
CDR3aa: ASSSYYDGGNTGELF

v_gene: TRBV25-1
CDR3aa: ASSLESGTGSSYEQY

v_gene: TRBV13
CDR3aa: ASSLGGTGVDEQF

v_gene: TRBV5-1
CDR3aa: ASTPGQGLGNEQY

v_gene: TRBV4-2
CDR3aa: ASSYSGTISYEQY

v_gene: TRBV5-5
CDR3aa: ASKSPGTDLSEQY

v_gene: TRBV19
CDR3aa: ASSLGLQSGNTIY

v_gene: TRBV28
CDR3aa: ASIRGLYEQY

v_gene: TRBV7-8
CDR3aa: ASSFPSRAVNTGELF

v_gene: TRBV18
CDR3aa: ASSPAGTSGETQY

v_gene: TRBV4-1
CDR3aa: ASSQGAGGTEAF